A single sample gave rise to the 28 T cell receptor beta chains below, sequenced in a study of blood T cells in healthy people across ages. A second PCR of 7 to 11 cycles used a sample-barcoded 5' primer and a J-beta primer mix. Each CDR3 protein gets one entry after TCRdb re-called the 5' RACE reads with MiXCR. The table records 780,000 or so distinct CDR3 sequences, about 53% of them present only once. Material for sequencing was blood. The receptors derive from an elderly man in good health.

CDR3 nucleotides: TGTGCCAGCACCGGACAGCGCAGCTACAATGAGCAGTTCTTC. Amino acids: CASTGQRSYNEQFF. This sequence joins TRBV6-1 and TRBJ2-1; D is perhaps TRBD1 (6 bases). The CDR3 runs to 14 residues. Germline lookup yields CDR1 MNHNS and CDR2 SASEGT. V was clipped by 7 bases and J by 3 bases, with 13 bases between them.

The chain links TRBV24-1 to TRBJ2-3; 11 bases map to TRBD2. Germline CDR1 KGHDR, CDR2 SFDVKD. The J segment lost 4 bases and the V segment lost 5 bases, leaving 7 bases of the junction unmatched. CDR3 size: 16 residues. The CDR3 reads CATSAPLAGAADTQYF. CDR3 nucleotides: TGTGCCACCAGTGCCCCACTAGCGGGAGCCGCAGATACGCAGTATTTT.

The chain recombines TRBV12-3 or TRBV12-4 with TRBJ2-3, with D tentatively TRBD2 (5 bases). Trimming took off 7 bases at V and 6 bases at J, with 17 bases between the two ends. The CDR3 covers 14 residues. CDR3 loop: CASKGAEAPDTQYF. In nucleotides, the CDR3 is TGTGCCAGCAAAGGAGCGGAGGCTCCCGATACGCAGTATTTT.

J is TRBJ2-5 and V is TRBV12-3 or TRBV12-4; either TRBD1 or TRBD2 may supply D (6 bases each). Deletions cut 2 bases from V and 4 bases from J, with 11 bases between. This CDR3 is built from 14 residues. The DNA of the CDR3 is TGTGCCAGCAGTTTAATGGGGGGCGCAGAGACCCAGTACTTC. Translated: CASSLMGGAETQYF.

The chain has TRBV24-1 and TRBJ2-1, with D hard to call. The J call may be wrong; the DNA end is better matched by TRBJ2-7. The germline V gene encodes CDR1 KGHDR and CDR2 SFDVKD. The CDR3 loop spans 12 amino acids. The CDR3 spells CATTNSYNEQYF. The CDR3 nucleotides are TGTGCCACCACCAACTCGTACAATGAGCAGTACTTC.

This clonotype was counted between two and nine times. J is TRBJ2-3 and V is TRBV20-1; D possibly corresponds to TRBD1 (5 bases). There are 15 residues in the CDR3. The germline V and J ends were trimmed by 0 bases and 14 bases, with 24 bases remaining between them. Germline V lookup: CDR1 DFQATT, CDR2 SNEGSKA (reference sequence). CDR3 DNA sequence: TGCAGTGCTAGAGACCAGGGTGGCGAGCACAGATACGCGTATTTT. Translated, it gives CSARDQGGEHRYAYF.

The chain links TRBV6-1 to TRBJ1-5, with D possibly matching TRBD1 (5 bases). In germline, CDR1 is MNHNS, CDR2 SASEGT. V was clipped by 7 bases and J by 3 bases, with 10 bases between them. There are 13 residues in the CDR3. The CDR3 bases are TGTGCCAGCACTCGACAGTACAATCAGCCCCAGCATTTT. The encoded protein is CASTRQYNQPQHF.

This clonotype was picked up a small number of times. This sequence joins TRBV27 and TRBJ1-2; a weak D match, TRBD1 (5 bases). Germline CDR1 MNHEY, CDR2 SMNVEV (reference sequence). Trimming took off 6 bases at V and 2 bases at J, with 10 bases between the two ends. This CDR3 is 13 amino acids long. CDR3 amino acids: CASSWDVNYGYTF. For the CDR3, the DNA is TGTGCCAGCAGCTGGGACGTCAACTATGGCTACACCTTC.

In its sample, this clonotype was seen once. The V and J genes are TRBV24-1 and TRBJ2-7; either TRBD1 or TRBD2 may supply D (5 bases each). This CDR3 has 11 amino acids. Germline V gene lookup returns CDR1 KGHDR and CDR2 SFDVKD. Trimming cost V 4 bases and J 11 bases, with 11 bases left between them. CDR3 protein: CATSDTGTEYF. In DNA form, the CDR3 reads TGTGCCACCAGTGACACCGGGACCGAGTACTTC.

There are a few counts of this clonotype. V usage is TRBV9 and J usage is TRBJ1-2; D possibly corresponds to TRBD1 (6 bases). The CDR3 is made up of 14 amino acids. V gave up 2 bases and J gave up 7 bases, with 15 bases separating them. Per germline, CDR1 SGDLS and CDR2 YYNGEE. The CDR3 DNA sequence: TGTGCCAGCAGCGTGTCGACAGGCCCCGGTGGCTACACCTTC. It yields the protein CASSVSTGPGGYTF.

This chain joins TRBV12-5 and TRBJ2-5, with D perhaps matching TRBD1 (5 bases). This CDR3 is built from 15 residues. Germline CDR1 and CDR2: LGHNT and FRNRAP. V gave up 1 base and J gave up 2 bases, with 11 bases separating them. CDR3 nucleotide sequence: TGTGCTAGTGGTTTGGGCAGACAGACTCAAGAGACCCAGTACTTC. Protein product: CASGLGRQTQETQYF.

This clonotype was detected a few times. The chain carries TRBV5-1 and TRBJ2-1, with 8 bases fitting TRBD2. V dropped 1 base and J dropped 5; count of bases not matched to a gene: 8. The CDR3 has 16 amino acids. Per the germline V gene, CDR1 is SGHRS and CDR2 is YFSETQ. CDR3: CASSLFRAGGHNEQFF. The CDR3 DNA follows: TGCGCCAGCAGCTTGTTTAGGGCGGGAGGCCACAATGAGCAGTTCTTC.

The chain uses TRBV29-1 and TRBJ1-2; 10 positions match TRBD1. With V trimmed by 7 bases and J by 6 bases, 8 bases remained unmatched. The CDR3 is 13 residues long. Per the germline V gene, CDR1 is SQVTM and CDR2 is ANQGSEA. Here the CDR3 reads CSAADDRGHGYTF. The CDR3 region has the DNA TGCAGCGCAGCCGATGACAGGGGGCATGGCTACACCTTC. The whole variable domain, filled in from reference TRBV29-1 and TRBJ1-2, reads SAVISQKPSRDICQRGTSLTIQCQVDSQVTMMFWYRQQPGQSLTLIATANQGSEATYESGFVIDKFPISRPNLTFSTLTVSNMSPEDSSIYLCSAADDRGHGYTFGSGTRLTVV.

V is TRBV29-1 and J is TRBJ2-7, with a weak D call TRBD2 (5 bases). V lost 5 bases to trimming and J lost 2 bases, with 10 bases between them. The CDR3 loop spans 12 amino acids. Germline CDR1 and CDR2: SQVTM and ANQGSEA. The CDR3 coding sequence is TGCAGCGTTTTAAAGACTACCTACGAGCAGTACTTC. This codes for CSVLKTTYEQYF.

The rearrangement links TRBV7-2 to TRBJ2-4, with D tentatively TRBD1 or TRBD2 (5 bases each). The V end was cut by 3 bases, the J end by 14 bases, with 14 bases between. CDR3 length: 12 amino acids. Germline V gene lookup returns CDR1 SGHTA and CDR2 FQGNSA. The CDR3, as DNA: TGTGCCAGCAGCTTTTCCGGGGCAAGGGAGTACTTC. It yields the protein CASSFSGAREYF.

This rearrangement joins TRBV20-1 to TRBJ1-6; D unresolved. This CDR3 has 15 amino acids. Germline assignment: CDR1 DFQATT and CDR2 SNEGSKA (reference sequence). Trimming took off 6 bases at V and 7 bases at J, with 19 bases between the two ends. The CDR3 DNA reads as TGCAGTGCCACCCCAGCCAGCAGAACCAATTCACCCCTCCACTTT. Translated: CSATPASRTNSPLHF.

The chain uses TRBV9 and TRBJ1-2, with 8 bases aligning to TRBD1. CDR3 length: 15 residues. The V and J ends lost 3 bases and 2 bases, in that order; junction bases with no gene match: 6. The germline V gene has CDR1 SGDLS and CDR2 YYNGEE. The CDR3 reads CASSATGAQNYGYTF. The CDR3 nucleotides read TGTGCCAGCAGCGCGACAGGGGCCCAGAACTATGGCTACACCTTC.

The CDR3 protein is CASSRNDRGRATNEKLFF. CDR3 coding DNA: TGTGCCAGCAGCCGAAACGACAGGGGAAGGGCAACTAATGAAAAACTGTTTTTT. The chain employs TRBV3-1 and TRBJ1-4, with TRBD1 matching over 8 bases. Germline trimming cut 4 bases from V and 0 bases from J; bases unmatched to any gene: 10. Germline assignment: CDR1 LGHDT and CDR2 YNNKEL (reference sequence). The CDR3 is 18 amino acids.

This clonotype was counted between two and nine times. The CDR3 protein is CSASTGLAGSGGYAYF. CDR3 DNA sequence: TGCAGTGCTAGTACCGGACTAGCGGGCTCAGGGGGGTACGCGTATTTT. The chain is built from TRBV20-1 and TRBJ2-3; 11 positions match TRBD2. CDR1 and CDR2 (germline): DFQATT, SNEGSKA (reference sequence). The trim removed 3 bases at V and 14 bases at J, leaving 19 bases unmatched. The CDR3 is 16 amino acids.

This chain links TRBV28 with TRBJ2-7; 12 bases are shared with TRBD2. Trimming at V came to 1 base and at J to 1 base, leaving 5 bases not matched to a gene. Germline loops: CDR1 MDHEN, CDR2 SYDVKM. The CDR3 spans 17 residues. The CDR3 sequence: CASSLLGTSGRSYEQYF. DNA of the CDR3: TGTGCCAGCAGTTTATTAGGGACTAGCGGGCGATCCTACGAGCAGTACTTC.

This clonotype was observed a handful of times. The CDR3 sequence: CASSDGLAGEVFSYNEQFF. The CDR3 coding sequence is TGTGCCAGCAGCGACGGACTAGCGGGAGAGGTTTTTTCGTACAATGAGCAGTTCTTC. The J gene is TRBJ2-1, the V gene TRBV7-8; 13 bases fit TRBD2. From germline, CDR1 is SGHVS and CDR2 FQNEAQ. This CDR3 contains 19 residues. V shed 5 bases and J 4 bases; nucleotides not matched to a gene: 14.

The chain is built from TRBV7-9 and TRBJ2-4; 7 nucleotides agree with TRBD1. Near its end, the DNA agrees better with TRBJ2-7, so the J call may be wrong. The length of the CDR3 is 13 residues. The germline V gene encodes CDR1 SEHNR and CDR2 FQNEAQ (reference sequence). CDR3 sequence reads: CASSPTGNHEQYF. In DNA form, the CDR3 reads TGTGCCAGCAGCCCGACAGGGAATCACGAGCAGTACTTC.

The genes are TRBV7-9 and TRBJ2-1, with 7 bases that match TRBD1. Per germline, CDR1 SEHNR and CDR2 FQNEAQ (reference sequence). This CDR3 region has 15 residues. The trim removed 9 bases at V and 0 bases at J, leaving 8 bases unmatched. The CDR3 loop reads CASQRAGGSYNEQFF. The DNA of the CDR3 is TGTGCCAGTCAGAGGGCAGGGGGCTCCTACAATGAGCAGTTCTTC.

This rearrangement joins TRBV29-1 to TRBJ2-7; TRBD2 matches at 7 bases. The CDR3 contains 13 residues. Per germline, CDR1 SQVTM and CDR2 ANQGSEA. J was trimmed by 4 bases and V by 4 bases; bases with no gene match: 7. CDR3 sequence reads: CSVGGGIPYEQYF. In nucleotides, the CDR3 is TGCAGCGTTGGCGGGGGTATCCCTTACGAGCAGTACTTC.

The V and J genes are TRBV27 and TRBJ2-1, with TRBD1 matching over 8 bases. CDR1 and CDR2 (germline): MNHEY, SMNVEV (reference sequence). J gave up 3 bases and V 3 bases, and 10 bases lay outside the gene matches. The CDR3 sequence is 17 residues long. The CDR3 coding sequence is TGTGCCAGCAGTTTCACGCGTGGACAGGGCTTCTACAATGAGCAGTTCTTC. Protein sequence: CASSFTRGQGFYNEQFF.

The chain joins TRBV7-2 to TRBJ2-1; 7 nucleotides match TRBD2. The CDR3 sequence is 14 residues long. The J segment lost 2 bases and the V segment lost 11 bases, leaving 9 bases of the junction unmatched. The germline CDR1 and CDR2 sequences are SGHTA and FQGNSA. In DNA form, the CDR3 reads TGTGCCCGACCCAGCGGGATCGCCTACAATGAGCAGTTCTTC. Residues: CARPSGIAYNEQFF.

CDR3 protein: CASSARTSGSRETQYF. Here the CDR3 DNA reads TGTGCCAGCAGCGCCCGGACTAGCGGGAGTCGGGAGACCCAGTACTTC. The rearrangement uses TRBV14 and TRBJ2-5, with TRBD2 matching over 13 bases. J lost 5 bases, V lost 5 bases, and 8 bases had no gene match. Germline V gives CDR1 SGHDN, CDR2 FVKESK. This CDR3 contains 16 residues.

This clonotype has only a few counts. The chain has TRBV11-2 and TRBJ2-7; D might be TRBD2 (6 bases). Trimming removed 3 bases from V and 4 bases from J, with 25 bases in between. From germline, CDR1 is SGHAT and CDR2 FQNNGV. The CDR3 consists of 18 residues. The DNA for the CDR3 is TGTGCCAGCAGCTTTAAGGCCTCCCCGGCGCGGGAAGGATACGAGCAGTACTTC. Encoded protein: CASSFKASPAREGYEQYF.